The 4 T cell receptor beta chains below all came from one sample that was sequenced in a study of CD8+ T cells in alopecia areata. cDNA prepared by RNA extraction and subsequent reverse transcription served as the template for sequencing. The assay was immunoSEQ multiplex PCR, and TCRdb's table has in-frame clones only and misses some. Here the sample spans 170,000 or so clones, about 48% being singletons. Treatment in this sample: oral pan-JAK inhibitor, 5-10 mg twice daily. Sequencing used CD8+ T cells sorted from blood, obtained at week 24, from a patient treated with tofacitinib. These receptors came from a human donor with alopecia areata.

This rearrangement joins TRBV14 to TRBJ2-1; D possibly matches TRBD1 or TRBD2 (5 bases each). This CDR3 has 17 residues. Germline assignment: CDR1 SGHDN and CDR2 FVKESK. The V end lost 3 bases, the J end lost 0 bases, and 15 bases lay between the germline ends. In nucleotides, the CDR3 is TGTGCCAGCAGCCACCCCGGGGCAGGGAGCTCCTACAATGAGCAGTTCTTC. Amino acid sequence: CASSHPGAGSSYNEQFF.

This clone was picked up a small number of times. The CDR3 DNA sequence: TGTGCCAGCAGTGCACAGGGGGTAAACACTGAAGCTTTCTTT. It is translated as CASSAQGVNTEAFF. J is TRBJ1-1 and V is TRBV2; 8 positions match TRBD1. The J segment lost 2 bases and the V segment lost 4 bases, leaving 3 bases of the junction unmatched. The CDR3 is made up of 14 amino acids. Germline V lookup: CDR1 SNHLY, CDR2 FYNNEI. The variable domain in full, completed from reference TRBV2 and TRBJ1-1, reads EPEVTQTPSHQVTQMGQEVILRCVPISNHLYFYWYRQILGQKVEFLVSFYNNEISEKSEIFDDQFSVERPDGSNFTLKIRSTKLEDSAMYFCASSAQGVNTEAFFGQGTRLTVV.

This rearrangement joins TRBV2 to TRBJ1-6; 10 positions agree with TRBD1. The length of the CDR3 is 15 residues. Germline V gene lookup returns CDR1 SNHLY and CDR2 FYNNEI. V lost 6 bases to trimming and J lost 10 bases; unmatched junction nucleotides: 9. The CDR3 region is CASRAGTGEGSPLHF. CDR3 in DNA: TGTGCCAGCAGAGCCGGGACAGGGGAAGGCTCACCCCTCCACTTT.

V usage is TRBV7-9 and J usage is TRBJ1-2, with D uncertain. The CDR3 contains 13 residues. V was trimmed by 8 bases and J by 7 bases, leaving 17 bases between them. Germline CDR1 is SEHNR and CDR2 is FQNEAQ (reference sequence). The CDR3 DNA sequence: TGTGCCAGCGCGATGGGCAAGTTGCGTGGCTACACCTTC. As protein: CASAMGKLRGYTF.